A selection of T cell receptor beta chains follows, all from one sample in a study of T cells in Graves' hyperthyroidism and ophthalmopathy. From the multiplex PCR reads, TCRdb called clonotypes with MiXCR, one entry per CDR3 protein. The table lists over 350,000 distinct CDR3 sequences, about 18% of them singletons. Material: blood. Receptor source: a man between 18 and 35 years old with Graves' ophthalmopathy. Both conserved end residues are part of each CDR3. Size values are once, few and many counts, or a class for expanded clones, and some rows have none.

len | abundance | v_gene | CDR3aa
16 | few | TRBV20-1 | CSARDPRTANTGELFF
13 | . | TRBV9 | CASSVEGMAEAFF
14 | . | TRBV2 | CASSLASGGETQYF
14 | . | TRBV19 | CASSPGPRLYEQYF
15 | many | TRBV2 | CASSVWVTDTGELFF
13 | many | TRBV4-1 | CASSQEGRLEAFF
16 | once | TRBV19 | CASSIYSGGVTGELFF
15 | few | TRBV5-1 | CASLGQSTEGYGYTF
15 | few | TRBV6-1 | CASSPTAGTGNTIYF
15 | many | TRBV11-2 | CASSPAPFVADTQYF
13 | many | TRBV29-1 | CSVKGPAVWEQYF
14 | . | TRBV9 | CASSVGGGAAEAFF
14 | few | TRBV5-5 | CASSFPGSYNEQFF
12 | many | TRBV6-1 | CASRAGEYEQYF
13 | . | TRBV7-2 | CASSRDRQGGYTF